This TCR beta chain was retrieved from a study of Ad26.COV2.S vaccination and SARS-CoV-2 variants. Treatment reported: over 15 received Ad26.COV2.S at low or high dose, single or two shots; 5 received placebo; per-sample allocation not given. The study sampled participants on day 63 after the first vaccine or placebo injection. Unmatched junction bases numbered 7, after V lost 4 bases and J lost 2 bases. CDR1 SGHRS and CDR2 YFSETQ come from the germline V gene. CDR3 length: 15 residues. TCRdb keeps only in-frame clones here, not all; method: immunoSEQ multiplex PCR. The repertoire holds around 340,000 clones, with 80% to 90% as singletons.

Source: peripheral blood, taken in a trial of Ad26.COV2.S vaccine versus placebo. The receptor's source is a person aged 18-60 years who received the Ad26.COV2.S COVID-19 vaccine or a placebo. V is TRBV5-1 and J is TRBJ2-7, with 9 bases aligning to TRBD1. For the CDR3, the DNA is TGCGCCAGCAGCACCGGGACAGGGTTTACCTACGAGCAGTACTTC. Amino acids: CASSTGTGFTYEQYF.